This TCR beta chain comes out of a study of shared clonotypes between healthy human individuals. Study-level background: Three CD4 naive, three CD4 memory, two CD8 naive and one CD8 memory plate were used per donor. Study results and caveats: Represented diversity (both genetic and exposure-history) was limited by the small number of donors.

The CDR3 sequence is 16 residues long. Per germline, CDR1 LNHNV and CDR2 YYDKDF (reference sequence). The V segment lost 5 bases and the J segment 4 bases; nucleotides outside the gene matches: 10. Cells designated naive CD8 were CD45RO-negative and were positively selected for CCR7, with terminally differentiated effector memory CD45RA+ cells excluded. Sequencing was performed with immunoSEQ multiplex PCR; in TCRdb, only in-frame clones are kept and a portion is missing. Here the sample spans 1.5 million to 2.5 million clones, less than 95% being singletons. Concerning this clone itself: Its target is not known.

This rearrangement joins TRBV15 to TRBJ2-1, with 8 bases aligning to TRBD2. This TCR was recovered from a man aged 18-30 years in good health. Sequences were obtained from naive CD8+ T cells sorted from blood. DNA of the CDR3: TGTGCCACCAGCGGGCCGGGACTAGATATTTACAATGAGCAGTTCTTC. Amino acid sequence: CATSGPGLDIYNEQFF.